This TCR beta chain was captured by sequencing in a study of post-analysis software for immune sequencing data. Study results and limitations: Roughly 5 TRBV segments, including TRBV5-6, TRBV5-1 and TRBV20-1, were more frequent in patients than controls.

Trimming removed 4 bases at V and 1 base at J, with 12 bases between. Germline CDR1 SGDLS, CDR2 YYNGEE. There are 14 residues in the CDR3. TCR beta libraries were prepared from cDNA with unique molecular identifiers. From around 0.96 to 9.9 million T cells, roughly 540,000 cDNA molecules were obtained. TCRdb analysed the PCR reads with MiXCR anew, one entry per CDR3 protein. The data show 820,000 or so distinct CDR3 sequences, roughly half seen once. As concerns this clonotype: Its target is not known.

V and J are TRBV9 and TRBJ2-7; D may be TRBD1 (5 bases). The receptor comes from a girl under 18 with multiple sclerosis. Sample: blood. The CDR3, as DNA: TGTGCCAGCAGCCCCAGGGTTCCTTCCTACGAGCAGTACTTC. Protein product: CASSPRVPSYEQYF.